Sequencing of this T cell receptor beta chain was carried out in a study of T cell repertoires in cytomegalovirus infection. As for the study in general: Public TCR beta signature analysis indicated the presence of both CMV infection and matching HLA type. The study, taken as a whole, reports: Carriers of CMV and the relevant HLA type were discriminated by public TCR beta frequency. CMV-specific TCR beta clonotypes restricted by HLA-C were the ones dominating the ex vivo response.

TCRdb fed the reads into MiXCR, producing one record per CDR3 protein. The profile covers around 130,000 distinct CDR3 sequences, with less than 9.5% appearing a single time and about a tenth taken by the ten largest. A note on this clonotype: The antigen is undetermined. A much larger clonotype is one base distant, so this may be a read error.

Trimming pared 1 base from V and 6 bases from J, leaving 13 bases between. Germline V gives CDR1 SEHNR, CDR2 FQNEAQ (reference sequence). CDR3 length: 15 residues. The receptor comes from a human donor in good health (CMV status not recorded). Some clones in this sample may be carry-over from other donors' samples. Sample: PBMCs. The chain joins TRBV7-9 to TRBJ1-5, with D possibly TRBD1 on 6 matching bases. The CDR3 spells CASSLGAGEGQPQHF. CDR3 coding DNA: TGTGCCAGCAGCTTAGGTGCAGGGGAAGGTCAGCCCCAGCATTTT.